This is a list of T cell receptor beta chains from one sample in a study of shared clonotypes between healthy human individuals. Clones were read by immunoSEQ multiplex PCR, and TCRdb kept only the in-frame ones, dropping some. The table shows about 2.2 million clones, with 85% to 95% occurring only once. Material for sequencing was naive CD8+ T cells from PBMCs. All receptors come from a man between 18 and 35 years old in good health. Some clones in this sample may be carry-over from other donors' samples. The CDR3 runs from the conserved cysteine through the conserved F or W. The D gene is left open where the match is weak.

NA,TRBV7-9,TRBJ2-1,TGTGCCAGCAGCTTAGTAGGGCTAGCAGGCGAGCAGTTCTTC,CASSLVGLAGEQFF
TRBD1,TRBV9,TRBJ2-2,TGTGCCAGCAGCCCCCGGACAGGGAAGTTGATAAAGCCGAACACCGGGGAGCTGTTTTTT,CASSPRTGKLIKPNTGELFF
NA,TRBV7-8,TRBJ2-2,TGTGCCAGCAGCTTAGTAGAGTCTAGCACCGGGGAGCTGTTTTTT,CASSLVESSTGELFF
NA,TRBV5-7,TRBJ2-7,TGTGCCAGGAGGGCCTCCTACGAGCAGTACTTC,CARRASYEQYF
NA,TRBV29-1,TRBJ1-1,TGCAGCGCATGGGGAAGGGGGAACACTGAAGCTTTCTTT,CSAWGRGNTEAFF
NA,TRBV2,TRBJ1-5,TGTGCCAGCAGGCCTAACTTGGGCAATCAGCCCCAGCATTTT,CASRPNLGNQPQHF
NA,TRBV27,TRBJ2-7,TGTGCCAGCAGTCCGACAACAGGGTGGCGTGAGCAGTACTTC,CASSPTTGWREQYF
TRBD2,TRBV27,TRBJ2-7,TGTGCCAGCAGTTTCGGGACTAGCGGGGGCCCCTACGAGCAGTACTTC,CASSFGTSGGPYEQYF
NA,TRBV4-2,TRBJ2-3,TGTGCCAGCAGCCAGCCTCAGGGGACGGGCACAGATACGCAGTATTTT,CASSQPQGTGTDTQYF
NA,TRBV28,TRBJ1-1,TGTGCCACCACGCTGGGGTACACTGAAGCTTTCTTT,CATTLGYTEAFF
NA,TRBV6-1,TRBJ1-2,TGTGCCAGCAGTGGAGGTGTCGACACTAACTATGGCTACACCTTC,CASSGGVDTNYGYTF
NA,TRBV5-1,TRBJ2-7,TGCGCCAGCAGCTGGGTCCCGACCTTTTACGAGCAGTACTTC,CASSWVPTFYEQYF
NA,TRBV5-1,TRBJ2-1,TGCGCCAGCAGCCTAGCACCCTACAATGAGCAGTTCTTC,CASSLAPYNEQFF
NA,TRBV6-4,TRBJ2-3,TGTGCCAGCAGTGACAGCCCCGGTACGCAGTATTTT,CASSDSPGTQYF
NA,TRBV28,TRBJ2-3,TGTGCCAGCACTGAGCGTGGGGTGGCAGATACGCAGTATTTT,CASTERGVADTQYF